This T cell receptor (beta chain) derives from a study of shared clonotypes between healthy human individuals. Looking at the study overall: Donor ages ranged 18 to 49 years: a couple of women, a few men.

Sequencing was performed with immunoSEQ multiplex PCR; in TCRdb, only in-frame clones are kept and a portion is missing. Found here are millions of clones, around nine tenths of them singletons; the top ten hold roughly 0.13%. The CDR3 is 13 residues long. From germline, CDR1 is MGHRA and CDR2 YSYEKL. With 0 bases removed from V and 6 bases from J, the gap between germline ends came to 5 bases. V usage is TRBV4-1 and J usage is TRBJ2-2; D remains unclear. This receptor was obtained from a man aged 18 to 35 in good health. The sequenced sample was naive CD4+ T cells sorted from blood. Documented subset: CD45RA+ positively selected. In DNA, the CDR3 is TGCGCCAGCAGCCAAGATTCCGCCGGGGAGCTGTTTTTT. This codes for CASSQDSAGELFF.